The rows below give T cell receptor beta chains drawn from one sample of a study of vaccination effects on CD4 cells after COVID-19. Libraries were prepared by immunoSEQ multiplex PCR; TCRdb keeps only in-frame clonotypes and omits some of them. Of tens of thousands of clones listed, roughly 76% are singletons. No antigens are known for them. Sequencing used CD4+ T cells from PBMCs cultured with HCoV-NL63 spike peptides, obtained before COVID-19 vaccination. The receptors were gathered from a human donor who received a COVID-19 vaccine. Each CDR3 is given with its conserved first and last residue. Each record gives: D gene, V gene, J gene, clone size, CDR3 DNA, CDR3 protein. A D gene is named only where the DNA matches it firmly. Clone size is not always given. Where it is, it says once, few, many or a class for expanded clones.

D gene: NA
V gene: TRBV3-1/TRBV3-2
J gene: TRBJ1-1
clone size: NA
CDR3 DNA: TGTGCCAGCAGCCAACCAGCCGTGAACACTGAAGCTTTCTTT
CDR3 protein: CASSQPAVNTEAFF

D gene: NA
V gene: TRBV7-3
J gene: TRBJ2-5
clone size: NA
CDR3 DNA: TGTGCCAGCAGCTACACTGCACTCCAGGGGGGAGAGACCCAGTACTTC
CDR3 protein: CASSYTALQGGETQYF

D gene: TRBD2
V gene: TRBV4-3
J gene: TRBJ2-5
clone size: NA
CDR3 DNA: TGCGCCAGCAGCTCCCAGACTAGCGGGGGGGTCGAGACCCAGTACTTC
CDR3 protein: CASSSQTSGGVETQYF

D gene: NA
V gene: TRBV5-1
J gene: TRBJ2-3
clone size: NA
CDR3 DNA: TGCGCCAGCAGCTTGGTGGGGTACACAGATACGCAGTATTTT
CDR3 protein: CASSLVGYTDTQYF

D gene: TRBD2
V gene: TRBV5-1
J gene: TRBJ2-1
clone size: NA
CDR3 DNA: TGCGCCAGCAGCAAGACTAGCGGGGGTTACAATGAGCAGTTCTTC
CDR3 protein: CASSKTSGGYNEQFF

D gene: TRBD1
V gene: TRBV20-1
J gene: TRBJ1-5
clone size: NA
CDR3 DNA: TGCAGTGCTAGTCGACAGGGGGGACAGCCCCAGCATTTT
CDR3 protein: CSASRQGGQPQHF

D gene: NA
V gene: TRBV5-1
J gene: TRBJ2-1
clone size: NA
CDR3 DNA: TGCGCCAGCAGCTTGGAAGGTGAAGACTTCTACAATGAGCAGTTCTTC
CDR3 protein: CASSLEGEDFYNEQFF

D gene: NA
V gene: TRBV9
J gene: TRBJ2-5
clone size: once
CDR3 DNA: TGTGCCAGCAGCAAAGGCCTCCAAGAGACCCAGTACTTC
CDR3 protein: CASSKGLQETQYF

D gene: NA
V gene: TRBV19
J gene: TRBJ1-5
clone size: once
CDR3 DNA: TGTGCCAGTAGTAAAGTTCAGGGGTATAGCAATCAGCCCCAGCATTTT
CDR3 protein: CASSKVQGYSNQPQHF

D gene: NA
V gene: TRBV24-1
J gene: TRBJ2-2
clone size: NA
CDR3 DNA: TGTGCCACTCAGAAAGGGGGGGCGAACACCGGGGAGCTGTTTTTT
CDR3 protein: CATQKGGANTGELFF

D gene: NA
V gene: TRBV19
J gene: TRBJ1-3
clone size: once
CDR3 DNA: TGTGCCAGTAGTCCCGGGACAAGATTTGGAAACACCATATATTTT
CDR3 protein: CASSPGTRFGNTIYF

D gene: NA
V gene: TRBV2
J gene: TRBJ1-6
clone size: few
CDR3 DNA: TGTGCCAGCAGTGCGGAGGGTAATTCACCCCTCCACTTT
CDR3 protein: CASSAEGNSPLHF

D gene: TRBD1
V gene: TRBV5-4
J gene: TRBJ2-5
clone size: NA
CDR3 DNA: TGTGCCAGCAGCGGGGACAGGGGGCAGGAGACCCAGTACTTC
CDR3 protein: CASSGDRGQETQYF

D gene: NA
V gene: TRBV6-5
J gene: TRBJ1-3
clone size: NA
CDR3 DNA: TGTGCCAGCAGTTACAGGACCCCTTCGGGAAACACCATATATTTT
CDR3 protein: CASSYRTPSGNTIYF

D gene: NA
V gene: TRBV6-4
J gene: TRBJ2-3
clone size: NA
CDR3 DNA: TGTGCCAGCAGTGACTCACGTGGAGCCACAGATACGCAGTATTTT
CDR3 protein: CASSDSRGATDTQYF

D gene: TRBD1
V gene: TRBV6-5
J gene: TRBJ2-5
clone size: NA
CDR3 DNA: TGTGCCAGCAGTTCCAAGGACAGGGGAGAGACCCAGTACTTC
CDR3 protein: CASSSKDRGETQYF

D gene: TRBD1
V gene: TRBV6-1
J gene: TRBJ1-2
clone size: few
CDR3 DNA: TGTGCCAGCAGTGAAGCTTTTGGGACAGGGATCTATGGCTACACCTTC
CDR3 protein: CASSEAFGTGIYGYTF

D gene: NA
V gene: TRBV6-1
J gene: TRBJ1-1
clone size: NA
CDR3 DNA: TGTGCCAGCAGTGAACGGGGTTACACTGAAGCTTTCTTT
CDR3 protein: CASSERGYTEAFF

D gene: NA
V gene: TRBV12-3/TRBV12-4
J gene: TRBJ1-3
clone size: NA
CDR3 DNA: TGTGCCAGCAGTCGTGGACCTGGAAACACCATATATTTT
CDR3 protein: CASSRGPGNTIYF

D gene: TRBD1
V gene: TRBV6-6
J gene: TRBJ1-3
clone size: once
CDR3 DNA: TGTGCCAGCAGCGCGGGACAGGGGTCCCGAGGAAACACCATATATTTT
CDR3 protein: CASSAGQGSRGNTIYF

D gene: TRBD1
V gene: TRBV5-5
J gene: TRBJ2-1
clone size: NA
CDR3 DNA: TGTGCCAGCAGCCGGGACAGGGTGACCTACAATGAGCAGTTCTTC
CDR3 protein: CASSRDRVTYNEQFF

D gene: NA
V gene: TRBV11-2
J gene: TRBJ2-2
clone size: NA
CDR3 DNA: TGTGCCAGCAGAATGGCTCGGGGAGAAGTCGGCGGGGAGCTGTTTTTT
CDR3 protein: CASRMARGEVGGELFF

D gene: NA
V gene: TRBV9
J gene: TRBJ2-1
clone size: few
CDR3 DNA: TGTGCCAGCAGCCCTGGGGCCACGTCCTACAATGAGCAGTTCTTC
CDR3 protein: CASSPGATSYNEQFF

D gene: TRBD1
V gene: TRBV6-5
J gene: TRBJ2-1
clone size: NA
CDR3 DNA: TGTGCCAGCAGCCCACAGGGGATGAATGAGCAGTTCTTC
CDR3 protein: CASSPQGMNEQFF

D gene: TRBD1
V gene: TRBV6-5
J gene: TRBJ2-1
clone size: few
CDR3 DNA: TGTGCCTCCGGGACAGGAGCCTACAATGAGCAGTTCTTC
CDR3 protein: CASGTGAYNEQFF

D gene: NA
V gene: TRBV5-5
J gene: TRBJ2-3
clone size: NA
CDR3 DNA: TGTGCCAGCAGCTTGCGCGAGTACACAGATACGCAGTATTTT
CDR3 protein: CASSLREYTDTQYF

D gene: NA
V gene: TRBV25-1
J gene: TRBJ1-4
clone size: NA
CDR3 DNA: TGTGCCAGCAGAGCAGGGTGGGATGAAAAACTGTTTTTT
CDR3 protein: CASRAGWDEKLFF

D gene: NA
V gene: TRBV7-2
J gene: TRBJ1-3
clone size: NA
CDR3 DNA: TGTGCCAGCAGCTTATTGTGGGGGGCTGGAAACACCATATATTTT
CDR3 protein: CASSLLWGAGNTIYF

D gene: NA
V gene: TRBV20-1
J gene: TRBJ2-1
clone size: few
CDR3 DNA: TGCAGTGCTAGTGTGGGGAATGAGCAGTTCTTC
CDR3 protein: CSASVGNEQFF

D gene: NA
V gene: TRBV19
J gene: TRBJ1-3
clone size: NA
CDR3 DNA: TGTGCCAGTAGTACGGGGACGGACGCGGGCTCTGGAAACACCATATATTTT
CDR3 protein: CASSTGTDAGSGNTIYF

D gene: TRBD1
V gene: TRBV30
J gene: TRBJ1-2
clone size: NA
CDR3 DNA: TGTGCCTGGAGCTCCGGGACAGGGGGCAGCTATGGCTACACCTTC
CDR3 protein: CAWSSGTGGSYGYTF

D gene: NA
V gene: TRBV27
J gene: TRBJ1-5
clone size: NA
CDR3 DNA: TGTGCCAGCACCACCACAGGCGCAGGGCATCAGCCCCAGCATTTT
CDR3 protein: CASTTTGAGHQPQHF

D gene: NA
V gene: TRBV12-3/TRBV12-4
J gene: TRBJ1-1
clone size: NA
CDR3 DNA: TGTGCCAGCAGTTTTGATGGGGACACTGAAGCTTTCTTT
CDR3 protein: CASSFDGDTEAFF

D gene: TRBD2
V gene: TRBV7-9
J gene: TRBJ2-1
clone size: few
CDR3 DNA: TGTGCCAGCAGCTTACCTTTAGAAAGCGGGGGGAATGAGCAGTTCTTC
CDR3 protein: CASSLPLESGGNEQFF

D gene: NA
V gene: TRBV10-1
J gene: TRBJ2-1
clone size: few
CDR3 DNA: TGCGCCAGCAGCCGGGACAATTACAATGAGCAGTTCTTC
CDR3 protein: CASSRDNYNEQFF

D gene: NA
V gene: TRBV6-5
J gene: TRBJ1-4
clone size: NA
CDR3 DNA: TGTGCCAGCAGTTACTCGGGGATCATTAATGAAAAACTGTTTTTT
CDR3 protein: CASSYSGIINEKLFF

D gene: NA
V gene: TRBV29-1
J gene: TRBJ2-2
clone size: few
CDR3 DNA: TGCAGCGTTGAACACGGTACCGGGGAGCTGTTTTTT
CDR3 protein: CSVEHGTGELFF

D gene: NA
V gene: TRBV4-3
J gene: TRBJ2-4
clone size: once
CDR3 DNA: TGCGCCAGCAGCCAAGGGAGGGACAGTAACATTCAGTACTTC
CDR3 protein: CASSQGRDSNIQYF

D gene: NA
V gene: TRBV20-1
J gene: TRBJ1-1
clone size: NA
CDR3 DNA: TGCAGTGCTAGTTTAGGGACGTTCCCTTTCTTT
CDR3 protein: CSASLGTFPFF

D gene: TRBD1
V gene: TRBV5-6
J gene: TRBJ1-2
clone size: NA
CDR3 DNA: TGTGCCAGCAAACCAACGGACAGGGACCAGGGTGGCACCTTC
CDR3 protein: CASKPTDRDQGGTF

D gene: NA
V gene: TRBV7-3
J gene: TRBJ1-1
clone size: NA
CDR3 DNA: TGTGCCAGCAGCTTAAACCCGGGTTTTACTGAAGCTTTCTTT
CDR3 protein: CASSLNPGFTEAFF

D gene: NA
V gene: TRBV24-1
J gene: TRBJ2-5
clone size: NA
CDR3 DNA: TGTGCCACCAGTGAGGCCAGGGAACCCCCAGAGACCCAGTACTTC
CDR3 protein: CATSEAREPPETQYF

D gene: NA
V gene: TRBV6-5
J gene: TRBJ1-1
clone size: NA
CDR3 DNA: TGTGCCAGCAGTATCAGGGGAGGGCCGAACACTGAAGCTTTCTTT
CDR3 protein: CASSIRGGPNTEAFF

D gene: NA
V gene: TRBV5-1
J gene: TRBJ2-1
clone size: NA
CDR3 DNA: TGCGCCAGCAGCCGTACTAGTCTAAGCTCCTACAATGAGCAGTTCTTC
CDR3 protein: CASSRTSLSSYNEQFF

D gene: TRBD1
V gene: TRBV5-6
J gene: TRBJ2-1
clone size: NA
CDR3 DNA: TGTGCCAGCAGCAAATACAGGGGGGTTTCCTACAATGAGCAGTTCTTC
CDR3 protein: CASSKYRGVSYNEQFF

D gene: TRBD1
V gene: TRBV6-5
J gene: TRBJ1-2
clone size: NA
CDR3 DNA: TGTGCCAGCAGTTCGGACAGGGCGAACTATGGCTACACCTTC
CDR3 protein: CASSSDRANYGYTF

D gene: TRBD1
V gene: TRBV5-1
J gene: TRBJ2-2
clone size: NA
CDR3 DNA: TGCGCCAGCAGCTTGGATAGACAGGGTTCCACCGGGGAGCTGTTTTTT
CDR3 protein: CASSLDRQGSTGELFF

D gene: NA
V gene: TRBV24-1
J gene: TRBJ1-2
clone size: NA
CDR3 DNA: TGTGCCACCAGTGATGCACTTAACTATGGCTACACCTTC
CDR3 protein: CATSDALNYGYTF

D gene: TRBD1
V gene: TRBV6-5
J gene: TRBJ1-4
clone size: NA
CDR3 DNA: TGTGCCAGCAGTTACCAGGGGGCGCGGGAAAAACTGTTTTTT
CDR3 protein: CASSYQGAREKLFF

D gene: NA
V gene: TRBV30
J gene: TRBJ2-5
clone size: once
CDR3 DNA: TGTGCCTGGAGTTACCAGCGGGAGACCCAGTACTTC
CDR3 protein: CAWSYQRETQYF

D gene: TRBD2
V gene: TRBV7-9
J gene: TRBJ2-3
clone size: NA
CDR3 DNA: TGTGCCAGCAGTAAATCTAGCGGGGGTCGGGATACGCAGTATTTT
CDR3 protein: CASSKSSGGRDTQYF

D gene: TRBD1
V gene: TRBV18
J gene: TRBJ2-3
clone size: NA
CDR3 DNA: TGTGCCAGCTCCCCAACCGACAGGGACAATACGCAGTATTTT
CDR3 protein: CASSPTDRDNTQYF

D gene: NA
V gene: TRBV6-2/TRBV6-3
J gene: TRBJ1-5
clone size: many
CDR3 DNA: TGTGCCAGCAGTCCAGGGATGCGCAATCAGCCCCAGCATTTT
CDR3 protein: CASSPGMRNQPQHF

D gene: NA
V gene: TRBV6-5
J gene: TRBJ1-2
clone size: NA
CDR3 DNA: TGTGCCAGCAGCCGGAGTAACTATGGCTACACCTTC
CDR3 protein: CASSRSNYGYTF